The 9 T cell receptor beta chains below were found in one sample sequenced in a study of radiotherapy plus CTLA-4 blockade in lung cancer. This table comes from immunoSEQ multiplex PCR, and its TCRdb copy is limited to in-frame clones, with some not included. The sample has about 49,000 clones, 73% seen once; the top ten hold 3.5%. The input for sequencing was peripheral blood, taken from a patient treated with radiotherapy plus ipilimumab. These receptors all come from a human donor with non-small cell lung cancer who had a complete response to radiotherapy plus ipilimumab.

The chain recombines TRBV10-1 with TRBJ2-1; D might be TRBD1 (6 bases). The CDR3 is 14 amino acids. V gave up 2 bases and J gave up 7 bases, with 12 bases separating them. CDR1 and CDR2 from the germline V gene are WNHNN and SYGVQD (reference sequence). The CDR3 is CASSEHRVGNEQFF. DNA of the CDR3: TGCGCCAGCAGTGAGCACAGGGTGGGGAATGAGCAGTTCTTC.

The rearrangement uses TRBV5-5 and TRBJ2-6; D gene ambiguous. Germline lookup yields CDR1 SGHKS and CDR2 YYEKEE (reference sequence). The length of the CDR3 is 15 residues. Trimming took 4 bases from V and 1 from J, leaving 9 bases between them. The CDR3 DNA follows: TGTGCCAGCAGCACGACCGGGTCTGGGGCCAACGTCCTGACTTTC. Its protein product is CASSTTGSGANVLTF.

The rearrangement uses TRBV4-3 and TRBJ2-2, with D perhaps matching TRBD2 (7 bases). The germline CDR1 and CDR2 sequences are LGHNA and YSLEER. V shed 1 base and J shed 2 bases, with 14 bases lying between them. The CDR3 sequence is 17 residues long. The CDR3 here is CASSQVGRGPNTGELFF. CDR3 nucleotides: TGCGCCAGCAGCCAAGTGGGGCGGGGGCCAAACACCGGGGAGCTGTTTTTT.

The J gene is TRBJ1-2, the V gene TRBV25-1; D not resolved. There are 13 residues in the CDR3. The V gene lost 2 bases and the J gene lost 6 bases, with 10 bases spanning the gap. Germline CDR1 MGHDK, CDR2 SYGVNS. The CDR3 reads CASSENPTNGYTF. Here the CDR3 DNA reads TGTGCCAGCAGTGAAAATCCAACTAATGGCTACACCTTC.

The chain has TRBV19 and TRBJ2-7; the match to TRBD1 covers 11 bases. Germline CDR1 is LNHDA and CDR2 is SQIVND (reference sequence). The CDR3 runs to 15 residues. The V and J ends lost 5 bases and 4 bases, in that order; junction bases with no gene match: 7. The CDR3 sequence is CASSSRDRGRYEQYF. CDR3 bases: TGTGCCAGTAGTTCCAGGGACAGGGGGAGATACGAGCAGTACTTC. The variable domain in full, completed from reference TRBV19 and TRBJ2-7, reads DGGITQSPKYLFRKEGQNVTLSCEQNLNHDAMYWYRQDPGQGLRLIYYSQIVNDFQKGDIAEGYSVSREKKESFPLTVTSAQKNPTAFYLCASSSRDRGRYEQYFGPGTRLTVT.

The V and J genes are TRBV13 and TRBJ2-7; TRBD1 agrees at 10 bases. V lost 2 bases and J lost 4; bases outside the gene matches: 5. From germline, CDR1 is PRHDT and CDR2 FYEKMQ (reference sequence). The CDR3 covers 15 residues. The DNA for the CDR3 is TGTGCCAGCAGCTTAAGAGACAGGGGGCGGTACGAGCAGTACTTC. Translating gives CASSLRDRGRYEQYF.

This chain links TRBV7-2 with TRBJ2-7; 10 positions match TRBD1. The CDR3 is made up of 14 amino acids. Germline CDR1 is SGHTA and CDR2 is FQGNSA. V was clipped by 2 bases and J by 4 bases; unmatched bases: 2. The CDR3 DNA follows: TGTGCCAGCAGCTTACGGACAGGGGGATACGAGCAGTACTTC. Protein: CASSLRTGGYEQYF.

The rearrangement uses TRBV25-1 and TRBJ2-5; 9 nucleotides align to TRBD1. Germline trimming cut 4 bases from V and 4 bases from J; bases unmatched to any gene: 13. The CDR3 has 17 residues. Looked up from germline, CDR1 is MGHDK and CDR2 is SYGVNS. CDR3 coding DNA: TGTGCCAGCAGTGCCGGGACAGGGATGTTTTTGGTAGAGACCCAGTACTTC. Its protein is CASSAGTGMFLVETQYF.

This chain connects TRBV6-5 to TRBJ1-1; 7 bases match TRBD1. CDR3 length equals 14 residues. CDR1 MNHEY and CDR2 SVGAGI come from the germline V gene. Germline trimming cut 4 bases from V and 4 bases from J; bases unmatched to any gene: 6. The CDR3 bases are TGTGCCAGCAGTTCTCAGGGGGTGGGCACTGAAGCTTTCTTT. Its protein product is CASSSQGVGTEAFF.